This T cell receptor (beta chain) was observed in a study of early T cells in non-severe SARS-CoV-2 infection. Across the whole study: Unsorted whole-blood RNA was sequenced in bulk, leaving chains unpaired. Study observations and caveats: VDJdb matching skewed toward anti-spike CD8 responses, missing private and CD4 specificities.

About this clonotype: Its antigen is as yet unknown.

Trimming took off 1 base at V and 12 bases at J, with 16 bases between the two ends. Per the germline V gene, CDR1 is DFQATT and CDR2 is SNEGSKA (reference sequence). This CDR3 region has 13 residues. Unique molecular identifiers were affixed to single, distinct cDNA molecules. Each CDR3 protein gets one entry after TCRdb re-called the 5' RACE reads with MiXCR. The table shows about 52,000 distinct CDR3 sequences, with 9.5% to 12% occurring only once. The specimen sequenced was whole blood. This TCR was sampled from an adult who was a healthcare worker with PCR-confirmed SARS-CoV-2 infection or an uninfected control (not recorded which). The V call is TRBV20-1, the J call TRBJ2-1, with unresolved D. The CDR3 here is CSARVPPSPAQFF. CDR3 in DNA: TGCAGTGCTAGAGTACCCCCATCGCCAGCGCAGTTCTTC.